Given below is one T cell receptor beta chain in context. This clone was detected only a few times. Its antigen is currently not known. The sample holds no much larger clone one base away, and base qualities are not on file. Counted from cysteine to phenylalanine, this CDR3 has 14 amino acids. The CDR3 DNA has 42 bases and is translated from base 1. V was cut back by 7 bases and J by 5 bases, leaving a gap of 17 bases between them. Based on the germline V gene, the CDR1 and CDR2 sequences are MNHEY and SVGAGI. These data come from a study of T cell responses to AZD1222 COVID-19 vaccine (dated by TCRdb to the early 2020s). Concerning the study at large: A total of 240 or so trial participants underwent TCR sequencing, of whom more than 200 had received two doses of AZD1222 and roughly 26 had received two doses of the MenACWY control vaccine. Enrollment into the trials was organized by age into subgroups of 18-55, 56-69 and 70-plus years, and those subgroups contained about 160, 30 and 59 TCR-sequenced participants, respectively. The research as a whole found: Because no day 14 peak-response samples were available, the repertoires could be characterized only after the peak T cell response. Most participants were white British and females outnumbered males, and the authors suggested that clonal diversity may have been underestimated. Conclusions about previously exposed vaccinees are limited, since just a handful of AZD1222 recipients were seropositive for SARS-CoV-2 at baseline. Epitopes outside the regions mutated in the B.1.351 and B.1.1.7 variants were reportedly recognized by nearly half of the unique spike-specific TCRs. The 56-69-year group was small, and its depth increase did not reach significance, likely because of low power. Vaccine-associated CD4 TCRs spanned the whole spike protein, with dominant responses in regions 160-218 and 743-854. Spike-specific TCR breadth and depth rose significantly after two AZD1222 doses compared with day 0 and with MenACWY recipients.

The meaning of the sample's time point label: about 28 days (+/-7) after the second vaccine dose. What this sample's treatment or condition label stands for: meningococcal conjugate vaccine given as trial control. Vaccinee samples were obtained from the UK trials COV001 and COV002, which included a single-blind randomized controlled phase 2/3 trial of AZD1222 (ChAdOx1 nCoV-19) in healthy adults. For TCRbeta chain sequencing, PBMC samples were collected from trial participants at day 0 and at day 28 after the second dose. The CDR3 regions of human TCRbeta chains were analyzed by immunosequencing. In the original analysis: TCRs in the repertoires were matched against a reference library of SARS-CoV-2-specific TCRs that had been generated with the MIRA antigen-specificity platform. Breadth was defined as the fraction of unique TCRs that were SARS-CoV-2-associated, and depth was defined as the fraction of total T cells that were SARS-CoV-2-associated. Each spike-specific TCR was assigned to its reactive spike region and to a CD4 or CD8 class using the MIRA data. Log10-transformed breadth and depth values were compared by one-way ANOVA with Sidak's multiple comparisons tests. TCRdb took over this immuneACCESS table, retaining in-frame rearrangements with V and J assigned. Such tables are incomplete; in checked studies, under half of the missing clones stem from an unresolved V gene, and the remainder is unexplained. V, J and clone size are taken as reported in that table, and D and trimming were inferred from the DNA itself. This sample gives about 180,000 clones in total; approximately 95% of them show up just once. About 1% of the sample rests with the top ten.

Here the sequenced sample was peripheral blood, taken 28 days after the second dose of the MenACWY control vaccine. The sequence derives from an adult who received the MenACWY meningococcal vaccine as a control. This receptor chain uses TRBV6-5 and TRBJ2-5, and TRBD1 may be the D gene, going by 6 matching bases. The CDR3 corresponds to CASTTYRARETQYF. Read as DNA, the sequence is TGTGCCAGCACCACATACAGGGCGAGGGAGACCCAGTACTTC.